These 10 T cell receptor beta chains came from one sample sequenced in a study of technical replicates of blood from a handful of donors. Sequencing was performed with immunoSEQ multiplex PCR; in TCRdb, only in-frame clones are kept and a portion is missing. The sample gives about 49,000 clones, about 94% of which show up once; about 3.9% is in the top ten. The sequenced sample consisted of PBMCs. These receptors were taken from a human donor in good health. Some clones in this sample may be carry-over from other donors' samples.

The genes are TRBV23-1 and TRBJ1-1; D is unresolved. TRBV23-1 is flagged as an ORF with uncertain function. This CDR3 is built from 16 residues. V lost 5 bases and J 5 bases, leaving 21 bases between the germline ends. The CDR3 loop is CASSYPGRSGGTEAFF. The CDR3 DNA reads as TGCGCCAGCAGTTACCCGGGGAGGTCAGGAGGTACTGAAGCTTTCTTT.

The chain couples TRBV5-1 to TRBJ2-2, with TRBD1 identical over 10 bases. CDR1 SGHRS and CDR2 YFSETQ come from the germline V gene. The CDR3 runs 17 residues. V lost 0 bases to trimming and J lost 1 base; unmatched junction nucleotides: 3. The CDR3 spells CASSLVRTGGNTGELFF. DNA of the CDR3: TGCGCCAGCAGCTTGGTCCGGACAGGGGGGAACACCGGGGAGCTGTTTTTT. The entire variable domain, with the rest obtained from reference TRBV5-1 and TRBJ2-2, is as follows: KAGVTQTPRYLIKTRGQQVTLSCSPISGHRSVSWYQQTPGQGLQFLFEYFSETQRNKGNFPGRFSGRQFSNSRSEMNVSTLELGDSALYLCASSLVRTGGNTGELFFGEGSRLTVL.

This clone was detected only once. The chain joins TRBV5-8 to TRBJ2-7; 8 nucleotides line up with TRBD2. This CDR3 contains 14 residues. Losses at the gene ends were 1 base for V and 4 bases for J; bases not matched to a gene: 4. The V gene's germline CDR1 is SGHTS and CDR2 YDEGEE. CDR3 bases: TGTGCCAGCAGCTTGAGACTAGCGAATTACGAGCAGTACTTC. Translating gives CASSLRLANYEQYF.

This clone appeared a single time. The V call is TRBV7-2, the J call TRBJ2-5, with D possibly being TRBD2 (6 bases). V was trimmed by 3 bases and J by 2 bases, leaving 13 bases between them. CDR1 and CDR2 from the germline V gene are SGHTA and FQGNSA. There are 15 residues in the CDR3. CDR3 sequence reads: CASSLGSGVQETQYF. Here the CDR3 DNA reads TGTGCCAGCAGCTTGGGTAGCGGTGTACAAGAGACCCAGTACTTC.

CDR3 residues: CASSQTGSGANVLTF. CDR3 DNA: TGTGCCAGCAGCCAAACAGGCTCTGGGGCCAACGTCCTGACTTTC. The rearrangement links TRBV7-8 to TRBJ2-6; D might be TRBD1 (5 bases). Germline V gene lookup returns CDR1 SGHVS and CDR2 FQNEAQ. V was pared by 5 bases and J by 0 bases, with 8 bases between. The CDR3 extends over 15 amino acids.

The chain has TRBV14 and TRBJ2-7; TRBD1 matches at 9 bases. After removal of 0 bases from V and 3 bases from J, the junction contained 9 bases not matched to a gene. The CDR3 has 17 amino acids. CDR1 is SGHDN, CDR2 FVKESK, per germline. CDR3 in DNA: TGTGCCAGCAGCCAAGAAGGGATGGGGACAGGGTTCTACGAGCAGTACTTC. Amino acid sequence: CASSQEGMGTGFYEQYF. Full variable domain (missing parts from reference TRBV14 and TRBJ2-7): EAGVTQFPSHSVIEKGQTVTLRCDPISGHDNLYWYRRVMGKEIKFLLHFVKESKQDESGMPNNRFLAERTGGTYSTLKVQPAELEDSGVYFCASSQEGMGTGFYEQYFGPGTRLTVT.

The chain employs TRBV4-3 and TRBJ1-1; D ambiguous. Deletions cut 1 base from V and 0 bases from J, with 9 bases between. This CDR3 region has 15 residues. Looked up from germline, CDR1 is LGHNA and CDR2 is YSLEER. The CDR3 is CASSQAILLNTEAFF. CDR3 bases: TGCGCCAGCAGCCAAGCCATACTCCTGAACACTGAAGCTTTCTTT.

The CDR3 spells CASSPGLASGELFF. The CDR3 DNA reads as TGTGCCAGCAGCCCCGGACTAGCGTCGGGGGAGCTGTTTTTT. The genes are TRBV7-9 and TRBJ2-2, with 9 nucleotides matching TRBD2. V lost 5 bases to trimming and J lost 8 bases; unmatched junction nucleotides: 6. CDR1 is SEHNR, CDR2 FQNEAQ, per germline (reference sequence). The length of the CDR3 is 14 residues.

The rearrangement uses TRBV12-5 and TRBJ2-7; D ambiguous. The CDR3 covers 12 residues. Germline assignment: CDR1 LGHNT and CDR2 FRNRAP. V was shortened by 10 bases and J by 4 bases, with 14 bases between the two germline ends. The CDR3 region is CATSLEDYEQYF. Here the CDR3 DNA reads TGTGCTACATCTCTCGAGGATTACGAGCAGTACTTC.

This chain connects TRBV15 to TRBJ1-5; TRBD1 agrees at 7 bases. Germline-derived CDR1 and CDR2 are LNHNV and YYDKDF (reference sequence). This CDR3 is 15 amino acids long. V was pared by 5 bases and J by 4 bases, with 8 bases of the junction left unmatched. The DNA of the CDR3 is TGTGCCACCAGCTTAGGTGGGACAGCAAATCAGCCCCAGCATTTT. It yields the protein CATSLGGTANQPQHF.